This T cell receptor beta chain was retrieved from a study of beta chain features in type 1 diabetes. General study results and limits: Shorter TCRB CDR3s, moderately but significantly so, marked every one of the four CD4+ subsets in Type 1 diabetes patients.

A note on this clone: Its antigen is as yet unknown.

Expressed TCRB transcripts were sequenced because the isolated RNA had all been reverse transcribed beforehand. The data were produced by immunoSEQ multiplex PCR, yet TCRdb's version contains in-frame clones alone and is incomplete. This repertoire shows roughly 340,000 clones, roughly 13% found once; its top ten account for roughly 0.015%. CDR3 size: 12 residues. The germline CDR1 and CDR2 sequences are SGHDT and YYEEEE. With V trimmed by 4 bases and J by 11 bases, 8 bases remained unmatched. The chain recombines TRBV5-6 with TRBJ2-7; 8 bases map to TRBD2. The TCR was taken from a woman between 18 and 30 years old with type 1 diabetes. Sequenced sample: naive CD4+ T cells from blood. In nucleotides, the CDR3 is TGTGCCAGCAGCCCCTGGGGAGCGGGAGAGTACTTC. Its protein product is CASSPWGAGEYF.